This T cell receptor beta chain was retrieved from a study of blood T cell repertoires in COVID-19. Study context: Collection of acute and convalescent COVID-19 samples took place in the United States, Italy and Spain. The cDNA or gDNA used as material had been derived from T cells, B-cell-depleted T cells, or PBMCs.

Under the authors' procedure: Estimates of nucleated cell counts were drawn from the amplification of reference gene primers. Only in-frame clones appear in the TCRdb table, and some are missing; sequencing was by immunoSEQ multiplex PCR. V and J calls plus clone size are reproduced from that table; the DNA served to infer D and trimming. Among approximately 93,000 clones listed, under 80% were seen once. Germline V gene data show CDR1 as SNHLY and CDR2 as FYNNEI. The V gene end was trimmed by 10 bases and the J gene end by 4 bases; junction bases not matched to a gene: 8. The CDR3 length is 14 residues. Seattle enrolled patients during active infection and tracked them longitudinally.

The sequence derives from a man aged 70 or older with COVID-19, enrolled during active disease. The sequenced material came from peripheral blood. V usage is TRBV2 and J usage is TRBJ2-1; 9 bases agree with TRBD1. The DNA for the CDR3 is TGTGCCAACTCCGGGACAGGGCATTACAATGAGCAGTTCTTC. Residues: CANSGTGHYNEQFF.